The 30 T cell receptor beta chains below come from one sample, sequenced in a study of T cells in Graves' hyperthyroidism and ophthalmopathy. Amplification of TCR beta CDR3 regions used RNA as the template. First-round RT-PCR with HTBI primers amplified the TCR CDR3 region. TCRdb reprocessed the multiplex PCR reads via MiXCR and lists one record per CDR3 protein. This sample has under 550,000 distinct CDR3 sequences; nearly 20% occur once, and the top ten carry 40% to 50%. Sequenced input: blood. The receptor source for this set is a man aged 35 to 55 with Graves' ophthalmopathy.

This clonotype is a singleton in its sample. The gene calls are TRBV6-1 and TRBJ2-7; D may be TRBD2 (6 bases). Trimming stripped 4 bases from V and 3 bases from J, with 16 bases between. This CDR3 spans 15 amino acids. The germline CDR1 and CDR2 sequences are MNHNS and SASEGT. The CDR3 spells CASSVAGPPGYEQYF. The CDR3 nucleotides read TGTGCCAGCAGTGTTGCGGGACCGCCCGGCTACGAGCAGTACTTC.

At least ten counts were recorded for this clonotype. Given a much more abundant clone one base away, this may be a read error. The chain is built from TRBV7-8 and TRBJ1-1; no reliable D call. The CDR3 runs 13 residues. Trimming shortened V by 5 bases and J by 4 bases, and 11 bases separated the two germline ends. The germline gives CDR1 SGHVS, CDR2 FQNEAQ. The CDR3 nucleotides read TGTGCCAGCAGCCAAGGGAGAAGCACTGAAGCTTTCTTT. This sequence encodes CASSQGRSTEAFF. Combining the CDR3 with reference TRBV7-8 and TRBJ1-1 gives the whole variable domain GAGVSQSPRYKVAKRGQDVALRCDPISGHVSLFWYQQALGQGPEFLTYFQNEAQLDKSGLPSDRFFAERPEGSVSTLKIQRTQQEDSAVYLCASSQGRSTEAFFGQGTRLTVV.

This clonotype was recorded many times. The chain couples TRBV28 to TRBJ1-1; 9 bases agree with TRBD1. V shed 5 bases and J 0 bases; nucleotides not matched to a gene: 4. The CDR3 is 15 amino acids. The germline CDR1 and CDR2 sequences are MDHEN and SYDVKM. CDR3 sequence: CASSIGQGLNTEAFF. The DNA of the CDR3 is TGTGCCAGCAGTATTGGACAGGGGTTGAACACTGAAGCTTTCTTT. The whole variable domain, remainder taken from reference TRBV28 and TRBJ1-1, is DVKVTQSSRYLVKRTGEKVFLECVQDMDHENMFWYRQDPGLGLRLIYFSYDVKMKEKGDIPEGYSVSREKKERFSLILESASTNQTSMYLCASSIGQGLNTEAFFGQGTRLTVV.

This clonotype has ten or more counts. The chain employs TRBV12-3 or TRBV12-4 and TRBJ1-2, with D hard to call. This CDR3 has 11 amino acids. V dropped 4 bases and J dropped 4 bases, with 4 bases sitting between them. The CDR3 sequence: CASSYGYGYTF. In nucleotides, the CDR3 is TGTGCCAGCAGTTATGGCTATGGCTACACCTTC.

Only a few counts were recorded for this clonotype. The V gene is TRBV12-3 or TRBV12-4, the J gene TRBJ2-7; the D is unclear. CDR3 size: 14 residues. The germline V and J ends were trimmed by 0 bases and 7 bases, with 13 bases remaining between them. This chain's CDR3 is CASSLAGFVREQYF. The CDR3 nucleotides are TGTGCCAGCAGTTTAGCGGGATTTGTGAGGGAGCAGTACTTC.

This clonotype was detected only a few times. The rearrangement uses TRBV4-3 and TRBJ2-1, with D perhaps matching TRBD1 (6 bases). The V end lost 1 base, the J end lost 5 bases, and 12 bases lay between the germline ends. The germline gives CDR1 LGHNA, CDR2 YSLEER. CDR3 length: 15 amino acids. CDR3 sequence reads: CASSQGQVSNNEQFF. In DNA, the CDR3 is TGCGCCAGCAGCCAAGGACAGGTGTCGAACAATGAGCAGTTCTTC.

This chain joins TRBV6-1 and TRBJ2-7; no clear D gene. Trimming left V 6 bases short and J 9 bases short, with 15 bases between. Per the germline V gene, CDR1 is MNHNS and CDR2 is SASEGT. The CDR3 is made up of 12 amino acids. This chain's CDR3 is CASSPTPGGQYF. The CDR3 DNA reads as TGTGCCAGCAGCCCGACTCCCGGCGGGCAGTACTTC.

At least ten counts were recorded for this clonotype. The chain joins TRBV7-9 to TRBJ2-5; a possible D gene is TRBD1 (6 bases). V shed 1 base and J shed 2 bases, with 14 bases lying between them. The CDR3 sequence is 16 residues long. Germline V CDR1 and CDR2: SEHNR, FQNEAQ (reference sequence). The CDR3 sequence: CASSLVAGASQETQYF. CDR3 DNA: TGTGCCAGCAGCTTAGTGGCAGGGGCGTCTCAAGAGACCCAGTACTTC. Using reference TRBV7-9 and TRBJ2-5 for the parts outside the CDR3, the full variable domain is DTGVSQNPRHKITKRGQNVTFRCDPISEHNRLYWYRQTLGQGPEFLTYFQNEAQLEKSRLLSDRFSAERPKGSFSTLEIQRTEQGDSAMYLCASSLVAGASQETQYFGPGTRLLVL.

This clonotype was observed many times. The J gene is TRBJ2-5, the V gene TRBV7-2; TRBD2 might be the D (6 bases). The CDR3 is 15 amino acids. Trimming pared 6 bases from V and 2 bases from J, leaving 16 bases between. In germline, CDR1 is SGHTA, CDR2 FQGNSA. Written as DNA, the CDR3 is TGTGCCAGCAGGCGAACTAGCAACCGACAAGAGACCCAGTACTTC. It specifies CASRRTSNRQETQYF. Full variable domain (outside the CDR3, taken from reference TRBV7-2 and TRBJ2-5): GAGVSQSPSNKVTEKGKDVELRCDPISGHTALYWYRQSLGQGLEFLIYFQGNSAPDKSGLPSDRFSAERTGGSVSTLTIQRTQQEDSAVYLCASRRTSNRQETQYFGPGTRLLVL.

This clonotype was seen a handful of times. This chain connects TRBV28 to TRBJ2-1; D is perhaps TRBD1 (8 bases). V lost 4 bases, J lost 8 bases, and 18 bases lay in between. The CDR3 runs 15 residues. Germline CDR1 MDHEN, CDR2 SYDVKM. The CDR3 coding sequence is TGTGCCAGCAGTTCGGGACAGGCGGGAGCCTATGAGCAGTTCTTC. This encodes CASSSGQAGAYEQFF.

With regard to this clonotype: With a much larger clone just one base away, this may be a read error. The chain has TRBV18 and TRBJ1-3; no clear D. Germline values: CDR1 KGHSH, CDR2 LQKENI. The ends were cut back, 2 bases at V and 4 bases at J, with 9 bases in the middle. The CDR3 spans 14 residues. The CDR3 loop is CASSPVQEGNTIYF. DNA of the CDR3: TGTGCCAGCTCACCAGTCCAGGAGGGAAACACCATATATTTT.

This clonotype came up a few times. V usage is TRBV20-1 and J usage is TRBJ2-1, with 10 positions matching TRBD2. In germline, CDR1 is DFQATT, CDR2 SNEGSKA (reference sequence). CDR3 length equals 14 residues. V lost 8 bases to trimming and J lost 6 bases; unmatched junction nucleotides: 10. The DNA for the CDR3 is TGCAGTACCGAGTCCGGGACTAGCGTCAATGAGCAGTTCTTC. Protein: CSTESGTSVNEQFF.

This clonotype appeared many times. The CDR3 is CASSLRSGDGTDTQYF. The CDR3 DNA follows: TGCGCCAGCAGCTTGAGGTCAGGGGATGGCACAGATACGCAGTATTTT. This chain links TRBV5-1 with TRBJ2-3, with a possible D match to TRBD1 (6 bases). The germline V gene encodes CDR1 SGHRS and CDR2 YFSETQ. Trimming removed 1 base from V and 1 base from J, with 13 bases in between. The CDR3 loop spans 16 amino acids.

V usage is TRBV7-9 and J usage is TRBJ2-5; TRBD2 aligns across 7 bases. V shed 6 bases, J shed 4 bases, and the junction held 14 bases outside the gene matches. The CDR3 spans 16 residues. Germline CDR1 SEHNR, CDR2 FQNEAQ (reference sequence). The CDR3 loop is CASSLLGGSGGETQYF. In DNA, the CDR3 is TGTGCCAGCAGTTTATTGGGCGGGAGCGGAGGAGAGACCCAGTACTTC.

The chain carries TRBV20-1 and TRBJ2-3; 10 nucleotides line up with TRBD2. The CDR3 is 15 amino acids. V was pared by 1 base and J by 5 bases, with 6 bases of the junction left unmatched. Per the germline V gene, CDR1 is DFQATT and CDR2 is SNEGSKA (reference sequence). Written as DNA, the CDR3 is TGCAGTGCTAGAGCGGCTAGCGGGAGAGGAGATACGCAGTATTTT. It yields the protein CSARAASGRGDTQYF.

This clonotype was found many times. This chain links TRBV11-1 with TRBJ2-7; TRBD2 might be the D (5 bases). The CDR3 sequence is 13 residues long. Per germline, CDR1 SGHAT and CDR2 FQDESV (reference sequence). The V and J ends lost 4 bases and 5 bases respectively, with 12 bases between them. The CDR3 sequence is CASSSSTRNEQYF. The DNA for the CDR3 is TGTGCCAGCAGCTCTAGCACAAGGAACGAGCAGTACTTC. Filled out from reference TRBV11-1 and TRBJ2-7, the complete variable domain reads EAEVAQSPRYKITEKSQAVAFWCDPISGHATLYWYRQILGQGPELLVQFQDESVVDDSQLPKDRFSAERLKGVDSTLKIQPAELGDSAMYLCASSSSTRNEQYFGPGTRLTVT.

This clonotype is a singleton in its sample. V is TRBV19 and J is TRBJ1-1; D ambiguous. CDR3 size: 13 residues. V was clipped by 6 bases and J by 3 bases, with 11 bases between them. CDR1 is LNHDA, CDR2 SQIVND, per germline (reference sequence). CDR3 residues: CASRKDGYTEAFF. The CDR3 bases are TGTGCCAGTAGAAAGGACGGGTACACTGAAGCTTTCTTT.

The rearrangement links TRBV6-1 to TRBJ1-1, with no clear D. V gave up 8 bases and J gave up 5 bases, with 15 bases separating them. The length of the CDR3 is 13 residues. The germline CDR1 and CDR2 sequences are MNHNS and SASEGT. CDR3 bases: TGTGCCAGCGGCCCTCGCGAGAGGACTGAAGCTTTCTTT. Amino acids: CASGPRERTEAFF.

This sequence joins TRBV9 and TRBJ2-5; no reliable D call. The CDR3 loop spans 15 amino acids. Per the germline V gene, CDR1 is SGDLS and CDR2 is YYNGEE. The V gene lost 0 bases and the J gene lost 4 bases, with 13 bases spanning the gap. The CDR3 sequence: CASSVVGSPGETQYF. The CDR3 DNA follows: TGTGCCAGCAGCGTAGTAGGCTCACCGGGAGAGACCCAGTACTTC.

The CDR3 DNA sequence: TGTGCCAGCAGTTTTAGTAGCGGGGAAGAGACCCAGTACTTC. Translation: CASSFSSGEETQYF. This chain connects TRBV12-3 or TRBV12-4 to TRBJ2-5; 8 bases are shared with TRBD2. V gave up 3 bases and J gave up 3 bases; unmatched junction bases: 3. This CDR3 is 14 amino acids long.

This clonotype was recorded at least ten times. The chain employs TRBV28 and TRBJ1-2; tentative D call: TRBD1 (5 bases). Germline CDR1 and CDR2: MDHEN and SYDVKM. The length of the CDR3 is 15 residues. V was shortened by 6 bases and J by 4 bases, with 18 bases between the two germline ends. The DNA of the CDR3 is TGTGCCAGCAGCCCAAGAAGAGGGACTCTCTATGGCTACACCTTC. It encodes CASSPRRGTLYGYTF.

DNA of the CDR3: TGTGCCAGCAGCCCTTCGGGACAGGGTCTCTATTATGGCTACACCTTC. It translates to CASSPSGQGLYYGYTF. The chain uses TRBV14 and TRBJ1-2; 9 bases agree with TRBD1. Germline V lookup: CDR1 SGHDN, CDR2 FVKESK. The CDR3 covers 16 residues. The junction had 11 bases not matched to a gene; V was cut back by 4 bases and J by 5 bases.

A few counts support this clonotype. The chain carries TRBV18 and TRBJ1-2, with 7 bases matching TRBD1. After removal of 3 bases from V and 3 bases from J, the junction contained 10 bases not matched to a gene. This CDR3 is 16 amino acids long. Germline values: CDR1 KGHSH, CDR2 LQKENI. The DNA of the CDR3 is TGTGCCAGCTCACCGGGGCTGGGACAGAACCACTATGGCTACACCTTC. It is translated as CASSPGLGQNHYGYTF. Complete variable domain (other parts from reference TRBV18 and TRBJ1-2): NAGVMQNPRHLVRRRGQEARLRCSPMKGHSHVYWYRQLPEEGLKFMVYLQKENIIDESGMPKERFSAEFPKEGPSILRIQQVVRGDSAAYFCASSPGLGQNHYGYTFGSGTRLTVV.

The V gene is TRBV10-3, the J gene TRBJ2-5; no definite D call. Germline loops: CDR1 ENHRY, CDR2 SYGVKD. The CDR3 totals 14 residues. Trimming stripped 5 bases from V and 5 bases from J, with 15 bases between. The CDR3 DNA reads TGTGCCATCAGTAGTTCTACAACCGTCGAGACCCAGTACTTC. It codes for CAISSSTTVETQYF.

At least ten counts were recorded for this clonotype. V gene TRBV2 combines with J gene TRBJ2-5; 10 positions agree with TRBD2. Germline trimming cut 4 bases from V and 5 bases from J; bases unmatched to any gene: 7. The CDR3 sequence is 15 residues long. The germline V gene has CDR1 SNHLY and CDR2 FYNNEI. CDR3 bases: TGTGCCAGCAGTGCCGGGACTAGCGATGTGGAGACCCAGTACTTC. Amino acid sequence: CASSAGTSDVETQYF.

The sample holds many counts of this clonotype. The chain links TRBV11-2 to TRBJ1-4; unclear D gene. V was pared by 5 bases and J by 4 bases, with 14 bases between. Germline values: CDR1 SGHAT, CDR2 FQNNGV. The length of the CDR3 is 15 residues. The CDR3 region is CASSQGFYSNEKLFF. CDR3 coding DNA: TGTGCCAGCAGCCAAGGGTTTTACAGTAATGAAAAACTGTTTTTT.

A word on this clonotype: A much larger clone lies a single base off, so this may be a read error. The chain joins TRBV6-5 to TRBJ2-2; tentatively, D is TRBD2 (5 bases). Germline V gene sequence: CDR1 MNHEY, CDR2 SVGAGI. The CDR3 covers 12 residues. The CDR3 DNA reads TGTGCCAGCAGTTATCTCTCCGGGGAGCTGTCTTTT. It translates to CASSYLSGELSF.

At least ten counts were recorded for this clonotype. The rearrangement joins TRBV3-1 to TRBJ1-5, with D uncertain. V lost 1 base and J 7 bases, leaving 14 bases between the germline ends. CDR3 length equals 15 residues. Looked up from germline, CDR1 is LGHDT and CDR2 is YNNKEL (reference sequence). CDR3 nucleotides: TGTGCCAGCAGCCAAGGAGTAGATTACAACCAGCCCCAGCATTTT. The encoded protein is CASSQGVDYNQPQHF.

This clonotype occurred many times. This chain links TRBV5-1 with TRBJ2-2, with 12 bases matching TRBD2. Trimming at V came to 4 bases and at J to 7 bases, leaving 8 bases not matched to a gene. This CDR3 is 16 amino acids long. The germline gives CDR1 SGHRS, CDR2 YFSETQ. The CDR3 protein is CASSPRTSGIDGELFF. The CDR3 bases are TGCGCCAGCAGCCCACGGACTAGCGGGATTGACGGGGAGCTGTTTTTT.

This clonotype was counted between two and nine times. J is TRBJ2-4 and V is TRBV6-5, with TRBD1 matching 7 bases. This CDR3 spans 16 amino acids. CDR1 and CDR2 (germline): MNHEY, SVGAGI. Trimming removed 4 bases from V and 5 bases from J; junction bases left unmatched: 11. CDR3 sequence (DNA): TGTGCCAGCAGTTGGCGTCCCGGGACAGCTCAAAACATTCAGTACTTC. This gives the protein CASSWRPGTAQNIQYF.